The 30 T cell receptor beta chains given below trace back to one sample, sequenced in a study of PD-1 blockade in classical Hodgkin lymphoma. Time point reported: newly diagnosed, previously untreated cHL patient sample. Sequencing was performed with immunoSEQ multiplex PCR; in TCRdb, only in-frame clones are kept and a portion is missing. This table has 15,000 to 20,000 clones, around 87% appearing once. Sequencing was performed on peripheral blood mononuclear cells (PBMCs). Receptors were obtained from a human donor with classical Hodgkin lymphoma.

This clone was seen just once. In nucleotides, the CDR3 is TGTGCCACCATTTCAGCCAAAAACATTCAGTACTTC. Its protein product is CATISAKNIQYF. The V gene is TRBV28, the J gene TRBJ2-4, with no clear D. Per the germline V gene, CDR1 is MDHEN and CDR2 is SYDVKM. V was clipped by 10 bases and J by 0 bases, with 7 bases between them. The CDR3 contains 12 residues.

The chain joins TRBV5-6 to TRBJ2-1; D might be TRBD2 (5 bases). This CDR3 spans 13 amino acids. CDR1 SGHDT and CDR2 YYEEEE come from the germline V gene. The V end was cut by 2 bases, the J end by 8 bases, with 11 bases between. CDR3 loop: CASSFLGDDEQFF. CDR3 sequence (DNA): TGTGCCAGCAGCTTCTTGGGAGACGATGAGCAGTTCTTC.

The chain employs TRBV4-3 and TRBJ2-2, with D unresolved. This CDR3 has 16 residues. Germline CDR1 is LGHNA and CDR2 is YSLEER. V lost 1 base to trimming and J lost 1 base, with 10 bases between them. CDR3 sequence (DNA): TGCGCCAGCAGCCAAGGGGCAGGCGGGAACACCGGGGAGCTGTTTTTT. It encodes CASSQGAGGNTGELFF.

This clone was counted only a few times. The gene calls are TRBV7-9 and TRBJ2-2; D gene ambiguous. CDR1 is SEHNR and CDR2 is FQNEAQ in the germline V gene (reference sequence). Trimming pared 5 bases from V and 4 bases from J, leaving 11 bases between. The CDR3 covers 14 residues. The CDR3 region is CASSLGWSTGELFF. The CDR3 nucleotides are TGTGCCAGCAGCCTGGGATGGAGCACCGGGGAGCTGTTTTTT. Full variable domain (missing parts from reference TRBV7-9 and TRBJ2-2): DTGVSQNPRHKITKRGQNVTFRCDPISEHNRLYWYRQTLGQGPEFLTYFQNEAQLEKSRLLSDRFSAERPKGSFSTLEIQRTEQGDSAMYLCASSLGWSTGELFFGEGSRLTVL.

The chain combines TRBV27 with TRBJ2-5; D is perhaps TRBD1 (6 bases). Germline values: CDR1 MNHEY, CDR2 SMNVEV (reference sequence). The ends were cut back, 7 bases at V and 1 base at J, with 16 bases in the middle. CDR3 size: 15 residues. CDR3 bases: TGTGCCAGCAAGGGGCCCAGGGGCCCCCAAGAGACCCAGTACTTC. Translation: CASKGPRGPQETQYF.

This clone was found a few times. The DNA for the CDR3 is TGTGCCAGTAGGGTGAGAGGGGGGGGGAATCAGCCCCAGCATTTT. Residues: CASRVRGGGNQPQHF. The chain couples TRBV19 to TRBJ1-5; tentatively, D is TRBD1 (6 bases). Germline CDR1 reads LNHDA; CDR2 reads SQIVND (reference sequence). CDR3 length: 15 residues. Trimming removed 6 bases at V and 4 bases at J, with 16 bases between.

CDR3 loop: CASSPGQFSGNTIYF. CDR3 DNA: TGTGCCAGCAGCCCGGGACAGTTCTCTGGAAACACCATATATTTT. The chain links TRBV7-8 to TRBJ1-3; 7 bases match TRBD1. Germline CDR1 and CDR2: SGHVS and FQNEAQ. The CDR3 is 15 amino acids. V shed 5 bases, J shed 0 bases, and the junction held 4 bases outside the gene matches.

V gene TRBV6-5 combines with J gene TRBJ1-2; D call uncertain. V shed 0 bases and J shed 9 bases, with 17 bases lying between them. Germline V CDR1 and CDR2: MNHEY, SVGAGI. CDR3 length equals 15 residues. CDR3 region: CASSYSNDFLGSYTF. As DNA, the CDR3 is TGTGCCAGCAGTTACTCAAACGACTTCCTGGGGAGCTACACCTTC.

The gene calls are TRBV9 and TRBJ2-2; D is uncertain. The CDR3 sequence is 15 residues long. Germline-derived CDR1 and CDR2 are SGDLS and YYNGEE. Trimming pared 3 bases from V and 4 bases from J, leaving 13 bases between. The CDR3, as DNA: TGTGCCAGCAGCGCCCACTTAGAGGTCACCGGGGAGCTGTTTTTT. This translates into CASSAHLEVTGELFF.

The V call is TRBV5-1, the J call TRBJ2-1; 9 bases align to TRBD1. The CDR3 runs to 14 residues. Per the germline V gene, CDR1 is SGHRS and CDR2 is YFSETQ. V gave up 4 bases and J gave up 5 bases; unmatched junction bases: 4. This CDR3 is CASSPGQGNNEQFF. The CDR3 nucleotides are TGCGCCAGCAGCCCGGGACAGGGAAACAATGAGCAGTTCTTC.

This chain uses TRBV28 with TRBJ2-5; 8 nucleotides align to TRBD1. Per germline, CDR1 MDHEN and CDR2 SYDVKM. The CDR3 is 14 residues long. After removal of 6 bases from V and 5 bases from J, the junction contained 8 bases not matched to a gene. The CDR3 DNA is TGTGCCAGCAGAACCTCAGGGGGCGGGGAGACCCAGTACTTC. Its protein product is CASRTSGGGETQYF.

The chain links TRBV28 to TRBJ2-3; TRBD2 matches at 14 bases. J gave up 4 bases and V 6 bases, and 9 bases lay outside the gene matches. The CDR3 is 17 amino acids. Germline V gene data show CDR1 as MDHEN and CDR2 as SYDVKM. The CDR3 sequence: CASSPGLAGVRADTQYF. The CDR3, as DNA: TGTGCCAGCAGCCCGGGACTAGCGGGAGTGAGGGCAGATACGCAGTATTTT.

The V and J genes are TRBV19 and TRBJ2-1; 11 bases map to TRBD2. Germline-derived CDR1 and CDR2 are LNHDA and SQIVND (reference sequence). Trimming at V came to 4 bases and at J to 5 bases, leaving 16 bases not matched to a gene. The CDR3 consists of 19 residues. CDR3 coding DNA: TGTGCCAGTAGTAAAGAGTTCCATATAGCGGGAGGGCCACACAATGAGCAGTTCTTC. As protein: CASSKEFHIAGGPHNEQFF.

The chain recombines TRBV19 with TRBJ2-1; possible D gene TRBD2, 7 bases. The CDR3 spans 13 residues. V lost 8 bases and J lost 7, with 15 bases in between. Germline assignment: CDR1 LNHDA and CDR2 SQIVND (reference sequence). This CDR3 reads CASRGGGANEQFF. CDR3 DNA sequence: TGTGCCAGTCGTGGTGGGGGGGCTAATGAGCAGTTCTTC.

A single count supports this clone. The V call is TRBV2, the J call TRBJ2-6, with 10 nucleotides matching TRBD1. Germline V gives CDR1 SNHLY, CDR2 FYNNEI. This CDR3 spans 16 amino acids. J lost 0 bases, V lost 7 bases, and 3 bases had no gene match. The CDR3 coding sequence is TGTGCCAGCACGGGACAGGGGAGCTCTGGGGCCAACGTCCTGACTTTC. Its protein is CASTGQGSSGANVLTF.

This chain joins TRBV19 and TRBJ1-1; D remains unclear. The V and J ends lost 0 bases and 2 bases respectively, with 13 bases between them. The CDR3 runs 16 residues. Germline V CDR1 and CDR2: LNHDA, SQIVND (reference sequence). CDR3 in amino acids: CASSIDHGRPNTEAFF. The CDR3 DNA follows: TGTGCCAGTAGTATAGATCATGGGCGGCCTAACACTGAAGCTTTCTTT.

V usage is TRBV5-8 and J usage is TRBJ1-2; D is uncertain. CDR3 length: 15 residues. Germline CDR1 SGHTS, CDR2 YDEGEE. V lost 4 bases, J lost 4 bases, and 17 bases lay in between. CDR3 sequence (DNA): TGTGCCAGCAGCCCTTGGGAGGGTATGAGCTATGGCTACACCTTC. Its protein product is CASSPWEGMSYGYTF. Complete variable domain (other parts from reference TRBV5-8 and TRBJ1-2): EAGVTQSPTHLIKTRGQQATLRCSPISGHTSVYWYQQALGLGLQFLLWYDEGEERNRGNFPPRFSGRQFPNYSSELNVNALELEDSALYLCASSPWEGMSYGYTFGSGTRLTVV.

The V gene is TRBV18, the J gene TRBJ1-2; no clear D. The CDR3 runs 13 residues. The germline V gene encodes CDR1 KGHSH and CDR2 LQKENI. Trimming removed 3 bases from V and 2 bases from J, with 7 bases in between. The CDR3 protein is CASSPDANYGYTF. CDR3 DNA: TGTGCCAGCTCACCGGACGCCAACTATGGCTACACCTTC.

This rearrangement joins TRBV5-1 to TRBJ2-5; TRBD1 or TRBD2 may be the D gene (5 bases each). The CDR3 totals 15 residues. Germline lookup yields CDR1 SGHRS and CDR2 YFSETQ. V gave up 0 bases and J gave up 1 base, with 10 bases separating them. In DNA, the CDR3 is TGCGCCAGCAGCTTGGAGGGGACGGGCCAAGAGACCCAGTACTTC. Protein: CASSLEGTGQETQYF.

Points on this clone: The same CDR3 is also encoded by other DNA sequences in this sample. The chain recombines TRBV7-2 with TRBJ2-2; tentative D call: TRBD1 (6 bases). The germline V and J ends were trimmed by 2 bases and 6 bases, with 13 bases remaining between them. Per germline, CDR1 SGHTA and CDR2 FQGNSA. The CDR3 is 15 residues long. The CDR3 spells CASSLMQGRSGELFF. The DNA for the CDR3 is TGTGCCAGCAGCTTAATGCAGGGGCGATCCGGGGAGCTGTTTTTT. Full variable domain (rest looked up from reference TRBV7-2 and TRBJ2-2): GAGVSQSPSNKVTEKGKDVELRCDPISGHTALYWYRQSLGQGLEFLIYFQGNSAPDKSGLPSDRFSAERTGGSVSTLTIQRTQQEDSAVYLCASSLMQGRSGELFFGEGSRLTVL.

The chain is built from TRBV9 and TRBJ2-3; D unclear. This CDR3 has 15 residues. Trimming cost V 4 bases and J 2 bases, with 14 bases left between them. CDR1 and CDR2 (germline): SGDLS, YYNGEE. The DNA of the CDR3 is TGTGCCAGCAGCACCCGGCAGGATATCACAGATACGCAGTATTTT. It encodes CASSTRQDITDTQYF.

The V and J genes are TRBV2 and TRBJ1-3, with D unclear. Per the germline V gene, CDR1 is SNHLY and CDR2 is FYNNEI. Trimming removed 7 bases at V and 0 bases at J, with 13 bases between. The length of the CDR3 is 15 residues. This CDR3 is CASKTNSISGNTIYF. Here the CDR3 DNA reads TGTGCCAGCAAGACCAACTCGATCTCTGGAAACACCATATATTTT.

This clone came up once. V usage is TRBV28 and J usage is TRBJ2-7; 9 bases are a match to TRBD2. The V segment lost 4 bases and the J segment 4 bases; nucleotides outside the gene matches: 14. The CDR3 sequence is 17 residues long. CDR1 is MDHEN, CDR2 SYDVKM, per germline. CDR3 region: CASSSPATSGQGYEQYF. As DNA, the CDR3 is TGTGCCAGCAGTTCGCCGGCCACTAGCGGGCAAGGATACGAGCAGTACTTC.

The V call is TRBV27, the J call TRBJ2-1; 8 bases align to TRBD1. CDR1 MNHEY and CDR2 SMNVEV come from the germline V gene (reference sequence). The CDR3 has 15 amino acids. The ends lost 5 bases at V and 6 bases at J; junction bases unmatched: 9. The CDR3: CASSQAPTGVNEQFF. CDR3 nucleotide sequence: TGTGCCAGCAGTCAGGCCCCGACAGGGGTCAATGAGCAGTTCTTC.

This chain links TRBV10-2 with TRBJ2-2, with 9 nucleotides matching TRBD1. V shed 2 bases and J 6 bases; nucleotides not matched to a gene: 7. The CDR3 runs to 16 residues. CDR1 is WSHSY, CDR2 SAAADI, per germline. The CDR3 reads CASSEGDRVRSGELFF. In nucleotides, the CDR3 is TGCGCCAGCAGTGAGGGGGACAGGGTTCGTTCCGGGGAGCTGTTTTTT.

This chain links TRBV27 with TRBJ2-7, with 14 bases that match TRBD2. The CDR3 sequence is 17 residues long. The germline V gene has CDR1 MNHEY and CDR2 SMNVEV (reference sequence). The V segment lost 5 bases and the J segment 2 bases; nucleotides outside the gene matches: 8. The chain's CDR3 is CASSARLAGGGTYEQYF. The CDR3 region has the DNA TGTGCCAGCAGTGCTCGACTAGCGGGAGGGGGGACCTACGAGCAGTACTTC.

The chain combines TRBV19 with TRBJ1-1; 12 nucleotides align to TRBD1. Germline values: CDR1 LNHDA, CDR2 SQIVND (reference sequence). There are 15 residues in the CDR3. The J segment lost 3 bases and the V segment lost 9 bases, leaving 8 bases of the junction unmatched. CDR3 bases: TGTGCCAGCCGGGACAGGGGGCTTGAGGACACTGAAGCTTTCTTT. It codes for CASRDRGLEDTEAFF.

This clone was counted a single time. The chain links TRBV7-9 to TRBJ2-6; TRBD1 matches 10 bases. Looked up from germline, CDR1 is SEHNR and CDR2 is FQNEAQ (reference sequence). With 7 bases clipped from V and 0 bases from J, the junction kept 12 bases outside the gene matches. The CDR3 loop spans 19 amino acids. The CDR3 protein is CASIATGGYSFSGANVLTF. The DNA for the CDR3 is TGTGCCAGCATAGCGACAGGGGGCTATTCATTCTCTGGGGCCAACGTCCTGACTTTC.

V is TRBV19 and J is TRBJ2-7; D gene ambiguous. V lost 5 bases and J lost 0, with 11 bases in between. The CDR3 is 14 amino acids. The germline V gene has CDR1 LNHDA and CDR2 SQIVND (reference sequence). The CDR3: CASSGYRYSYEQYF. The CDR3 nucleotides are TGTGCCAGTAGTGGCTATCGCTACTCCTACGAGCAGTACTTC.

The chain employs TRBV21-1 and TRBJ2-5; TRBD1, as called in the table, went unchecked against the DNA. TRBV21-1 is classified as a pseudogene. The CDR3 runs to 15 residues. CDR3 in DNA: TGTGCCAGCAGCAAAATGGGCAGAATCCAAGAGACCCAGTACTTC. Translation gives CASSKMGRIQETQYF.